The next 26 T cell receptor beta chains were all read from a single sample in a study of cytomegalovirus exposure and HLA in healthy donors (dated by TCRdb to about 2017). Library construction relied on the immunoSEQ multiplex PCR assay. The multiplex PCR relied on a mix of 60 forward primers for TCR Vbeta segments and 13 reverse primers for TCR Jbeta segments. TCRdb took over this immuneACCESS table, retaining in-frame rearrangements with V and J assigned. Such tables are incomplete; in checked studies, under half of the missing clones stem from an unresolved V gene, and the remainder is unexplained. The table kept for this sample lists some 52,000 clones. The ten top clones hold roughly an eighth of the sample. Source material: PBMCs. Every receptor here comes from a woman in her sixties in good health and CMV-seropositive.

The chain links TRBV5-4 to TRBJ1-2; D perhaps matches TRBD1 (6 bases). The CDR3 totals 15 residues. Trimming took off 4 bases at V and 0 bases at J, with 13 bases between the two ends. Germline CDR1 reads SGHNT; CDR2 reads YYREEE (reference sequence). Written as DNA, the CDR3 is TGTGCCAGCAGCGGGGGCTTCGGTCCTAACTATGGCTACACCTTC. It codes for CASSGGFGPNYGYTF.

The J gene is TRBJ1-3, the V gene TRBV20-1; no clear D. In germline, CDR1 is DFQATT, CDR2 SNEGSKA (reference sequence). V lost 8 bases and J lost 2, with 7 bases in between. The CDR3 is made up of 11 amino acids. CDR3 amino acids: CSTTAGNTIYF. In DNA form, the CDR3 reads TGCAGTACAACCGCTGGAAACACCATATATTTT.

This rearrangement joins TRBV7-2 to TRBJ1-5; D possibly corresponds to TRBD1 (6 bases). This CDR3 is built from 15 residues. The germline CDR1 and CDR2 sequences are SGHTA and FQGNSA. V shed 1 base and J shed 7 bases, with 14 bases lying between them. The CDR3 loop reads CASSLDTGRGQPQHF. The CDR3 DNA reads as TGTGCCAGCAGCTTAGATACAGGGCGGGGGCAGCCCCAGCATTTT.

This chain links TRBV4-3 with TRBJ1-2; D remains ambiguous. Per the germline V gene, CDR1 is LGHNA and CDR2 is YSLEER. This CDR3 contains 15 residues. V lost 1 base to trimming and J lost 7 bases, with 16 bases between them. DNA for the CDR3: TGCGCCAGCAGCCAAGTTAAGGAGTCCCTCACTGGCTACACCTTC. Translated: CASSQVKESLTGYTF.

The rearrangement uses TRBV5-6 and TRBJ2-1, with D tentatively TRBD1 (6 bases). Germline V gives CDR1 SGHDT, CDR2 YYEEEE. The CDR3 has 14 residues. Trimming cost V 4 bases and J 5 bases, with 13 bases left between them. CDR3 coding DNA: TGTGCCAGCAGCCCCGGACAGAAAGACAATGAGCAGTTCTTC. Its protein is CASSPGQKDNEQFF.

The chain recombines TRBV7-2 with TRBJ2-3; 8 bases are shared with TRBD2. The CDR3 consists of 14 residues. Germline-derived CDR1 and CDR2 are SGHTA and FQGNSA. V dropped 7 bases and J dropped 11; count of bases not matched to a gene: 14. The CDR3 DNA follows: TGTGCCAGCACCTCTTTAGCGGGGAGGGATGGGCAGTATTTT. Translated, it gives CASTSLAGRDGQYF.

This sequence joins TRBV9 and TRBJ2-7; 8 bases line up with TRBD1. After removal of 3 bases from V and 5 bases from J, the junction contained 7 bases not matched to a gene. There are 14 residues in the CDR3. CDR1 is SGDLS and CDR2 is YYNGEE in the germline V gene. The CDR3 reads CASSAGQGGDEQYF. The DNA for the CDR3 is TGTGCCAGCAGCGCAGGACAGGGTGGGGACGAGCAGTACTTC.

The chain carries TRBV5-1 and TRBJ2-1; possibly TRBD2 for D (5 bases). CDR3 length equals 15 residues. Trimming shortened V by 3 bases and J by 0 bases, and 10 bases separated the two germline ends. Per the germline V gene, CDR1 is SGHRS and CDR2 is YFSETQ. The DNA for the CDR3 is TGCGCCAGCAGCTCGGAAGGGAGCTCCTACAATGAGCAGTTCTTC. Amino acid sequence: CASSSEGSSYNEQFF.

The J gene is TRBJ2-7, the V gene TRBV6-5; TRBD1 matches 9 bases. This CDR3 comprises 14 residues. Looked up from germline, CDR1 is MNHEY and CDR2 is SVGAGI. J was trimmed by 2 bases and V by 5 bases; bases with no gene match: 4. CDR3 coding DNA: TGTGCCAGCAGTCGACAGGGGGTCGCCTACGAGCAGTACTTC. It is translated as CASSRQGVAYEQYF.

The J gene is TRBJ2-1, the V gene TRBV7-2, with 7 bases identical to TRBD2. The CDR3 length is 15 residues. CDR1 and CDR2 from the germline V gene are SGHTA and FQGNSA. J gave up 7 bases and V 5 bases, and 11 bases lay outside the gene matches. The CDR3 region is CASSRSGAPGNEQFF. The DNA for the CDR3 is TGTGCCAGCAGCCGAAGCGGGGCTCCGGGGAATGAGCAGTTCTTC.

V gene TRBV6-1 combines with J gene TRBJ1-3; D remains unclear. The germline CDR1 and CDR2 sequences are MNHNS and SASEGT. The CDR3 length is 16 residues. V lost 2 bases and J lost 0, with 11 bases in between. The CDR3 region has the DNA TGTGCCAGCAGTGAAAGTTGGCGGAGCTCTGGAAACACCATATATTTT. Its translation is CASSESWRSSGNTIYF.

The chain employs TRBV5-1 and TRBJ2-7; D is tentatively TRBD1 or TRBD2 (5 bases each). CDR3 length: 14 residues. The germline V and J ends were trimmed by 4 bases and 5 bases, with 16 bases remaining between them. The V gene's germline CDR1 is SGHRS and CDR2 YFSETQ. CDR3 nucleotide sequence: TGCGCCAGCAGCGTGGAGGCAGGGTACCACGAGCAGTACTTC. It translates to CASSVEAGYHEQYF.

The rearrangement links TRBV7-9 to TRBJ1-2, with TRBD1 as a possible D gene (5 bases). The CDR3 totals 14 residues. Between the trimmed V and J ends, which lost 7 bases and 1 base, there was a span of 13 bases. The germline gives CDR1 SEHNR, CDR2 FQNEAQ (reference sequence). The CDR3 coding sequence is TGTGCCAGCACCTCCGACAGTATTAACTATGGCTACACCTTC. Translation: CASTSDSINYGYTF.

The CDR3 here is CASSIRMNTEAFF. The CDR3, as DNA: TGTGCCAGTAGTATTAGAATGAACACTGAAGCTTTCTTT. V and J are TRBV19 and TRBJ1-1, with unresolved D. CDR1 is LNHDA and CDR2 is SQIVND in the germline V gene (reference sequence). This CDR3 is built from 13 residues. Trimming cost V 3 bases and J 0 bases, with 5 bases left between them.

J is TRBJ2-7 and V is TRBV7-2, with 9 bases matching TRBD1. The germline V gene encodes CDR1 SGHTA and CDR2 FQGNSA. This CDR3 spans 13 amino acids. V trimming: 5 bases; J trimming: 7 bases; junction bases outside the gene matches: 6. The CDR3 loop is CASSPRQGGEQYF. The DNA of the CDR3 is TGTGCCAGCAGCCCGCGACAGGGGGGGGAGCAGTACTTC.

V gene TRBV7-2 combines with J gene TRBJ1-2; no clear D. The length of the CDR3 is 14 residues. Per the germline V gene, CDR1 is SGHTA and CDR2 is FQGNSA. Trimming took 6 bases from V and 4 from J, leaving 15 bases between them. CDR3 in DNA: TGTGCCAGCAGGATCCCGGAGGGAGGCTATGGCTACACCTTC. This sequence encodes CASRIPEGGYGYTF.

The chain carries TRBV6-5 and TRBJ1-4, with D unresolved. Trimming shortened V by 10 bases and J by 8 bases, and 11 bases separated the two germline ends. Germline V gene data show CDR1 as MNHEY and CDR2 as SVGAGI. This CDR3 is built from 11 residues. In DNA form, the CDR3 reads TGTGCCACCGGAGGGTGGGAAAAACTGTTTTTT. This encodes CATGGWEKLFF.

The CDR3 nucleotides read TGTGCCAGCAGCCGGCAGACGACAGGGAGCACTGAAGCTTTCTTT. Residues: CASSRQTTGSTEAFF. The chain has TRBV5-6 and TRBJ1-1; the match to TRBD1 covers 7 bases. Trimming cost V 4 bases and J 4 bases; bases outside gene matches: 10. Germline V gives CDR1 SGHDT, CDR2 YYEEEE. This CDR3 spans 15 amino acids.

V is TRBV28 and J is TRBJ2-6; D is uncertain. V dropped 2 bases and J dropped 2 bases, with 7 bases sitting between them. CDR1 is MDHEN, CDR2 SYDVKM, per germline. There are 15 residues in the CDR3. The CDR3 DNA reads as TGTGCCAGCAGTTTAGTGGGCGCTGGGGCCAACGTCCTGACTTTC. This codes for CASSLVGAGANVLTF.

Written as DNA, the CDR3 is TGTGCCAGCAGGAAAGGACAGGGGGCGGGAGCTTTCTTT. Protein: CASRKGQGAGAFF. This chain links TRBV6-5 with TRBJ1-1, with 11 bases fitting TRBD1. From germline, CDR1 is MNHEY and CDR2 SVGAGI. This CDR3 has 13 amino acids. The trim removed 6 bases at V and 10 bases at J, leaving 7 bases unmatched.

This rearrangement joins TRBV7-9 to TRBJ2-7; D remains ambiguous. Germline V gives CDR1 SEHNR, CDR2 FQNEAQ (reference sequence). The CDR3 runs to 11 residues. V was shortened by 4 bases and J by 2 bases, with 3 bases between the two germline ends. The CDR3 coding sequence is TGTGCCAGCAGCTCCGCCTACGAGCAGTACTTC. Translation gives CASSSAYEQYF.

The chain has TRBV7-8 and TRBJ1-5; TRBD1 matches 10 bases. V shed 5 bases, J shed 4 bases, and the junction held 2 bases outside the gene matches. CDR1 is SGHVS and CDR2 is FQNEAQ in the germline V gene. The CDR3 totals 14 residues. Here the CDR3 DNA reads TGTGCCAGCAGCGTGGGACAGGGGAATCAGCCCCAGCATTTT. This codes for CASSVGQGNQPQHF.

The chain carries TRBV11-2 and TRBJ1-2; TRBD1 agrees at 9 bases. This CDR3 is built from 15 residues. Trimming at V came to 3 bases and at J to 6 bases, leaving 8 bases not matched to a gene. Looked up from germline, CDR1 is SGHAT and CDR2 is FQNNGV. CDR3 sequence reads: CASSFDTGGTDGYTF. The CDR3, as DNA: TGTGCCAGCAGCTTCGATACAGGGGGCACGGATGGCTACACCTTC.

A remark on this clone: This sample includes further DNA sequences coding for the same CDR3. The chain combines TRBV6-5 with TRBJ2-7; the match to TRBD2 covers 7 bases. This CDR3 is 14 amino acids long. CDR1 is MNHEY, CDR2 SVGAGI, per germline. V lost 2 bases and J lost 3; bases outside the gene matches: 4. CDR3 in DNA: TGTGCCAGCAGTTACGCAAGGGAGGGCTACGAGCAGTACTTC. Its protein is CASSYAREGYEQYF.

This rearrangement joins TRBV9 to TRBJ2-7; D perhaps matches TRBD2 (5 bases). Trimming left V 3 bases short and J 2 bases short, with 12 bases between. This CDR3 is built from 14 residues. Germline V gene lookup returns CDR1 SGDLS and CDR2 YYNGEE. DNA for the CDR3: TGTGCCAGCAGCGGGACTGTAAGCGCCTACGAGCAGTACTTC. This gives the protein CASSGTVSAYEQYF. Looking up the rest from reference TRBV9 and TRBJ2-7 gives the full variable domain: DSGVTQTPKHLITATGQRVTLRCSPRSGDLSVYWYQQSLDQGLQFLIQYYNGEERAKGNILERFSAQQFPDLHSELNLSSLELGDSALYFCASSGTVSAYEQYFGPGTRLTVT.

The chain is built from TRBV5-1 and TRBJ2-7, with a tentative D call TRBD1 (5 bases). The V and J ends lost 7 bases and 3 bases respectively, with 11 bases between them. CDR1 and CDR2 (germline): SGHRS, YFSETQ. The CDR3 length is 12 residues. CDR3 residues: CASGAAYYEQYF. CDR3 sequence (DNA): TGCGCCAGCGGGGCGGCCTACTACGAGCAGTACTTC.